This is a list of T cell receptor beta chains from one sample in a study of PD-1 blockade in classical Hodgkin lymphoma. Libraries were prepared by immunoSEQ multiplex PCR; TCRdb keeps only in-frame clonotypes and omits some of them. The sample shows 25,000 to 30,000 clones, around three quarters of them seen only once. The sequenced sample was peripheral blood mononuclear cells (PBMCs), obtained before the fourth cycle of nivolumab. The receptors were sampled from a human donor with classical Hodgkin lymphoma. The CDR3 runs from the conserved cysteine through the conserved F or W.

v_gene	j_gene	CDR3aa
TRBV29-1	TRBJ1-2	CSVVVRDGYTF
TRBV11-2	TRBJ2-1	CASSISAGLAGGSNNEQFF
TRBV19	TRBJ2-5	CASTASGRAGIGETQYF
TRBV28	TRBJ2-1	CATALHGYGTSVSNEQFF
TRBV10-3	TRBJ1-1	CAIRGRSTSEAFF
TRBV9	TRBJ2-1	CASSVLAGAQEQFF
TRBV9	TRBJ2-7	CASSLGLAPYEQYF
TRBV7-9	TRBJ2-2	CASSFREGANTGELFF
TRBV6-5	TRBJ1-5	CASSNFRSQPQHF
TRBV5-6	TRBJ2-7	CASSLVDLTYEQYF
TRBV6-1	TRBJ2-7	CASTIAVWDEQYF
TRBV5-1	TRBJ2-2	CASSLGGPSGPNTGELFF
TRBV18	TRBJ2-5	CASSTQETQYF
TRBV7-9	TRBJ2-1	CASSFHQALYNEQFF
TRBV6-5	TRBJ2-7	CASKRSRDGYEQYF
TRBV5-6	TRBJ2-3	CASSLDGQGWTDTQYF
TRBV9	TRBJ2-1	CASSPRTSGGEQFF
TRBV7-9	TRBJ1-4	CASSPSSGLTNEKLFF
TRBV29-1	TRBJ2-3	CSVDGRGLTDTQYF
TRBV19	TRBJ2-1	CASSSSSSGANEQFF
TRBV7-1	TRBJ1-1	CASSSGQPNTEAFF